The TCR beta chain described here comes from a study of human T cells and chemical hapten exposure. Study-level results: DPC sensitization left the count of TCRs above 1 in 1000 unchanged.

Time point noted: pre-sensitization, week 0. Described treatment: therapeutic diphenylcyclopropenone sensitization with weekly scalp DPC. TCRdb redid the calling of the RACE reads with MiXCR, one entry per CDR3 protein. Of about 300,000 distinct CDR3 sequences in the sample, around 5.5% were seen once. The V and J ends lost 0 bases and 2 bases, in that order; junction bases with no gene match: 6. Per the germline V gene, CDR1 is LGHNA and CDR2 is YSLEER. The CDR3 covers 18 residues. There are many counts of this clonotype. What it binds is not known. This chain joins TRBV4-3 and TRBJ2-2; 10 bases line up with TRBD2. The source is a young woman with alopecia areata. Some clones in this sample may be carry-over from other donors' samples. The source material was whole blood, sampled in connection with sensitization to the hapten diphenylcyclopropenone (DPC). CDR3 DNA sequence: TGCGCCAGCAGCCAAGAATGGGGACTAGCGATTAACACCGGGGAGCTGTTTTTT. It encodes CASSQEWGLAINTGELFF.